Listed here is a single TCR beta chain. These data originate in a study of blood T cells in healthy people across ages. The CDR3 sequence is 15 residues long. CDR1 is SEHNR and CDR2 is FQNEAQ in the germline V gene (reference sequence). The V and J ends lost 5 bases and 2 bases respectively, with 16 bases between them. The draw of peripheral blood yielded roughly 9.1 milliliters from each donor. The amount of total RNA extracted per sample was at least 5.5 micrograms. The authors ran a second PCR of about 7 to 11 cycles using a sample-barcoded 5' primer and a J-beta primer mix. Template switching added a 12-random-nucleotide identifier to every cDNA molecule. TCRdb reanalysed the 5' RACE reads using MiXCR and keeps one entry per CDR3 protein. Of around 1,800,000 distinct CDR3 sequences in the sample, about two fifths are singletons; the top ten hold roughly 24%.

Source material: blood. This TCR came from a human donor in good health. The V gene is TRBV7-9, the J gene TRBJ2-7; a possible D gene is TRBD2 (6 bases). In DNA, the CDR3 is TGTGCCAGCAGCCCCGGCGGGACTTTTGCCTACGAGCAGTACTTC. Protein product: CASSPGGTFAYEQYF.